A single sample is the source of the 14 T cell receptor beta chains below, sequenced in a study of T cell changes during pregnancy in multiple sclerosis (dated 2019 in TCRdb). Library creation used the immunoSEQ multiplex PCR assay. In its TCRdb copy, this immuneACCESS table keeps in-frame sequences only and misses some clones. Where compared with another copy, unresolved V genes explain less than half of these, and the others have no known cause. The table for this sample lists about 55,000 clones; under 95% of them were counted only once. The ten largest account for roughly 3.5% of the sample. The sequences come from CD8+ T cells from peripheral blood mononuclear cells, collected in the third trimester of pregnancy. These receptors were obtained from a female donor with multiple sclerosis, enrolled in a pregnancy study.

The chain combines TRBV27 with TRBJ2-1; TRBD1 aligns across 9 bases. The germline V gene has CDR1 MNHEY and CDR2 SMNVEV (reference sequence). This CDR3 has 15 amino acids. After removal of 7 bases from V and 3 bases from J, the junction contained 7 bases not matched to a gene. CDR3 DNA sequence: TGTGCCAGCATCCCCGGGACAGGGATCTACAATGAGCAGTTCTTC. It codes for CASIPGTGIYNEQFF.

The chain couples TRBV19 to TRBJ2-7; weak D call: TRBD2 (5 bases). CDR3 length: 16 residues. Trimming cost V 0 bases and J 3 bases, with 15 bases left between them. CDR1 and CDR2 (germline): LNHDA, SQIVND (reference sequence). CDR3 nucleotide sequence: TGTGCCAGTAGTATAGATGAGCCCGCGGGTTACTACGAGCAGTACTTC. The encoded protein is CASSIDEPAGYYEQYF. The entire variable domain, with the rest obtained from reference TRBV19 and TRBJ2-7, is as follows: DGGITQSPKYLFRKEGQNVTLSCEQNLNHDAMYWYRQDPGQGLRLIYYSQIVNDFQKGDIAEGYSVSREKKESFPLTVTSAQKNPTAFYLCASSIDEPAGYYEQYFGPGTRLTVT.

The rearrangement uses TRBV10-3 and TRBJ2-1; D is ambiguous. The CDR3 sequence is 11 residues long. Trimming took 2 bases from V and 8 from J, leaving 4 bases between them. Germline values: CDR1 ENHRY, CDR2 SYGVKD. The CDR3 here is CAISESHEQFF. Here the CDR3 DNA reads TGTGCCATCAGTGAGAGCCATGAGCAGTTCTTC.

The chain links TRBV4-1 to TRBJ2-4; possible D gene TRBD2, 6 bases. The germline V gene has CDR1 MGHRA and CDR2 YSYEKL. The CDR3 contains 17 residues. V was pared by 0 bases and J by 1 base, with 13 bases between. The CDR3 spells CASSQDREELAKNIQYF. The CDR3 DNA follows: TGCGCCAGCAGCCAAGATAGGGAGGAGTTGGCCAAAAACATTCAGTACTTC.

The V and J genes are TRBV5-5 and TRBJ2-7, with D maybe TRBD1 (6 bases). The CDR3 sequence is 15 residues long. Looked up from germline, CDR1 is SGHKS and CDR2 is YYEKEE (reference sequence). The V end was cut by 4 bases, the J end by 3 bases, with 17 bases between. Written as DNA, the CDR3 is TGTGCCAGCAGCCAAACAGGGTTTACCGACTACGAGCAGTACTTC. Amino acids: CASSQTGFTDYEQYF.

The genes are TRBV2 and TRBJ2-1; 10 nucleotides line up with TRBD2. The CDR3 consists of 14 residues. The germline V gene encodes CDR1 SNHLY and CDR2 FYNNEI. Trimming at V came to 7 bases and at J to 8 bases, leaving 8 bases not matched to a gene. In DNA form, the CDR3 reads TGTGCCAGCATCGCAGCGGGAGGGTGGTATGAGCAGTTCTTC. Amino acids: CASIAAGGWYEQFF.

The rearrangement joins TRBV19 to TRBJ2-1, with 12 nucleotides matching TRBD2. The CDR3 consists of 17 residues. CDR1 and CDR2 from the germline V gene are LNHDA and SQIVND (reference sequence). V lost 4 bases to trimming and J lost 9 bases; unmatched junction nucleotides: 13. The CDR3 DNA sequence: TGTGCCAGTAGTACCATCTCGCCTAGCGGGAGGGCCGGTGAGCAGTTCTTC. Translation: CASSTISPSGRAGEQFF.

This chain links TRBV28 with TRBJ2-5; D not certain. Trimming left V 1 base short and J 2 bases short, with 8 bases between. The CDR3 runs to 14 residues. The germline V gene has CDR1 MDHEN and CDR2 SYDVKM. The CDR3 reads CASSLFDSQETQYF. The DNA of the CDR3 is TGTGCCAGCAGTTTATTTGACTCACAAGAGACCCAGTACTTC.

The rearrangement joins TRBV5-6 to TRBJ2-7, with 9 nucleotides matching TRBD1. The V gene end was trimmed by 6 bases and the J gene end by 2 bases; junction bases not matched to a gene: 6. CDR3 size: 14 residues. Germline V lookup: CDR1 SGHDT, CDR2 YYEEEE. The CDR3 nucleotides read TGTGCCAGCATCCCGGGACAGGGAACCTACGAGCAGTACTTC. This sequence encodes CASIPGQGTYEQYF. The full variable domain, completed using reference TRBV5-6 and TRBJ2-7, is DAGVTQSPTHLIKTRGQQVTLRCSPKSGHDTVSWYQQALGQGPQFIFQYYEEEERQRGNFPDRFSGHQFPNYSSELNVNALLLGDSALYLCASIPGQGTYEQYFGPGTRLTVT.

V gene TRBV4-1 combines with J gene TRBJ1-5; the D gene is possibly TRBD1 (5 bases). Germline CDR1 is MGHRA and CDR2 is YSYEKL. The CDR3 spans 15 residues. V lost 1 base to trimming and J lost 4 bases, with 11 bases between them. The CDR3 loop reads CASSQGAGLNQPQHF. The DNA for the CDR3 is TGCGCCAGCAGCCAAGGTGCAGGGCTAAATCAGCCCCAGCATTTT.

The sample holds one count of this clone. This chain joins TRBV27 and TRBJ2-2; TRBD1 matches 7 bases. This CDR3 has 16 residues. V lost 5 bases, J lost 4 bases, and 10 bases stayed unmatched. The germline gives CDR1 MNHEY, CDR2 SMNVEV (reference sequence). The CDR3 DNA is TGTGCCAGCAGTCTCTTGACAGGGATAGGCACCGGGGAGCTGTTTTTT. Translated, it gives CASSLLTGIGTGELFF.

This clone was seen repeatedly, ten times or more. The rearrangement links TRBV7-2 to TRBJ1-1; possibly TRBD1 for D (6 bases). Germline V gene data show CDR1 as SGHTA and CDR2 as FQGNSA. This CDR3 has 15 residues. The ends were cut back, 2 bases at V and 0 bases at J, with 10 bases in the middle. The DNA of the CDR3 is TGTGCCAGCAGCTTACAACAGGGCCTGAACACTGAAGCTTTCTTT. Residues: CASSLQQGLNTEAFF.

CDR3 nucleotides: TGTGCCAGCAGCCAAGATGGGCTGTTCCGGGAGACCCAGTACTTC. As protein: CASSQDGLFRETQYF. The chain is built from TRBV4-2 and TRBJ2-5; D is unclear. The CDR3 loop spans 15 amino acids. Germline V gene lookup returns CDR1 LGHNA and CDR2 YNFKEQ. V lost 0 bases and J lost 5, with 13 bases in between.

This sequence joins TRBV29-1 and TRBJ2-2; TRBD2 aligns across 7 bases. Germline loops: CDR1 SQVTM, CDR2 ANQGSEA. V lost 0 bases, J lost 7 bases, and 11 bases stayed unmatched. The length of the CDR3 is 16 residues. CDR3 nucleotides: TGCAGCGTTGAAGACCGGGGAGGGATGGGTGGCGGGGAGCTGTTTTTT. Its protein is CSVEDRGGMGGGELFF.